The clone carrying this T cell receptor beta chain was detected only once. The antigen remains undetermined. The data were obtained in a study of T cells in Graves' hyperthyroidism and ophthalmopathy. Study outcomes and limitations: Among clonotypes expanded in thyroid above 0.001, most were also found in blood.

The study defined stable Graves' hyperthyroidism as no ophthalmopathy progression within 18 months. Authors of the study amplified TCR beta CDR3 regions from RNA transcripts. Initially, a first-round RT-PCR of the TCR CDR3 employed the HTBI primer set. MiXCR was run by TCRdb on the multiplex PCR reads, yielding one entry per CDR3 protein. Of approximately 430,000 distinct CDR3 sequences listed, approximately 15% are singletons. The V end lost 2 bases, the J end lost 1 base, and 8 bases lay between the germline ends. From germline, CDR1 is DFQATT and CDR2 SNEGSKA (reference sequence). This CDR3 is built from 13 residues.

The sequenced material came from blood. This chain connects TRBV20-1 to TRBJ1-2; D is ambiguous. The receptor's source is a young woman with Graves' hyperthyroidism. The CDR3 loop is CSARLGNNYGYTF. Written as DNA, the CDR3 is TGCAGTGCTAGACTGGGGAATAACTATGGCTACACCTTC.